This is a list of T cell receptor beta chains from one sample in a study of T cells in Graves' hyperthyroidism and ophthalmopathy. TCRdb ran MiXCR on the multiplex PCR reads and lists one entry per CDR3 protein. Of approximately 620,000 distinct CDR3 sequences in the sample, approximately 15% were seen once. The source material was blood. These receptors were collected from a woman aged 40 to 50 with Graves' ophthalmopathy. Each CDR3 is given with its conserved first and last residue. A D gene is named only where the DNA matches it firmly. Size is stated for part of the rows, as once, few or many counts, or as a class when the clone is expanded.

abundance,j_gene,d_gene,v_gene,CDR3nt,CDR3aa
many,TRBJ2-7,TRBD1,TRBV11-2,TGTGCCAGCAGCGGACAGGGAGTGGGGGAGCAGTACTTC,CASSGQGVGEQYF
many,TRBJ2-6,-,TRBV5-1,TGCGCCAGCAGCTTCGGAGACTCTGGGGCCAACGTCCTGACTTTC,CASSFGDSGANVLTF
-,TRBJ2-1,TRBD2,TRBV28,TGTGCCAGCAGGCCCCCGACTAGCCGACCCTACAATGAGCAGTTCTTC,CASRPPTSRPYNEQFF
many,TRBJ1-2,TRBD1,TRBV2,TGTGCCAGCAGCCAGGGGGCGATCGGCTATGGCTACACCTTC,CASSQGAIGYGYTF
many,TRBJ2-7,-,TRBV12-3/TRBV12-4,TGTGCCAGCAGTTTAAGCAGGGTCTACGAGCAGTACTTC,CASSLSRVYEQYF
-,TRBJ1-3,-,TRBV5-4,TGTGCCAGCAGCGTGGCCAGGCCAGGGGTCGGAAACACCATATATTTT,CASSVARPGVGNTIYF
many,TRBJ2-1,TRBD2,TRBV2,TGTGCCAGCAGAGATACTACTTGGGGAAGCGGGGAGTTCTTC,CASRDTTWGSGEFF
-,TRBJ2-7,-,TRBV18,TGTGCCAGCTCACAAGGACAGTACTACGAGCAGTACTTC,CASSQGQYYEQYF
many,TRBJ2-3,-,TRBV5-1,TGCGCCAGCAGCCACGGGAGCACAGATACGCAGTATTTT,CASSHGSTDTQYF
-,TRBJ2-1,-,TRBV12-3/TRBV12-4,TGTGCCAGCAGTCCAAAATACTCTAGTGAGCAGTTCTTC,CASSPKYSSEQFF
few,TRBJ2-1,-,TRBV7-9,TGTGCCAACTCCAGATGGGGCTCCTACAATGAGCAGTTCTTC,CANSRWGSYNEQFF
few,TRBJ1-6,-,TRBV19,TGTGCCGGTAAGTTAGTTTGGGCAGGAGAGTCACCCCTCCACTTT,CAGKLVWAGESPLHF
many,TRBJ1-5,-,TRBV12-3/TRBV12-4,TGTGCCAGCAGGACCAGGGGTGACGGCAATCAGCCCCAGCATTTT,CASRTRGDGNQPQHF
-,TRBJ1-6,TRBD1,TRBV9,TGTGCCAGCAGTGATGGGACAGGGCGACCCTATAATTCACCCCTCCACTTT,CASSDGTGRPYNSPLHF
-,TRBJ1-1,-,TRBV20-1,TGCAGTGCAGGGACATGTTTGAACACTGAAGCTTTCTTT,CSAGTCLNTEAFF
many,TRBJ2-7,TRBD2,TRBV11-2,TGTGCCAGCAGCTTTTCGGCGGGAGGCCACAAGGTCGAGCAGTACTTC,CASSFSAGGHKVEQYF
-,TRBJ2-7,-,TRBV20-1,TGCAGTGCTAGAGACGGAACCAGGGACTCTTTGGAGCAGTACTTC,CSARDGTRDSLEQYF
many,TRBJ2-7,-,TRBV11-2,TGTGCCAGCAGCCCCGCGGGCCCGCGGGGCGAGCAGTACTTC,CASSPAGPRGEQYF
many,TRBJ2-5,-,TRBV5-1,TGCGCCAGCAGCTTGGCGGTAGCGTCTGAGACCCAGTACTTC,CASSLAVASETQYF
once,TRBJ2-7,TRBD1,TRBV3-1,TGTGCCAGCGGGCCCCTGGGACAGGGCTACGAGCAGTACTTC,CASGPLGQGYEQYF
few,TRBJ1-6,-,TRBV15,TGTGCCACCAGCAGAGATCGGGGCCTGGATTCACCCCTCCACTTT,CATSRDRGLDSPLHF
many,TRBJ2-3,-,TRBV11-2,TGTGCCAGCAGCTTAGTGGGACCCACCCCTGATACGCAGTATTTT,CASSLVGPTPDTQYF
many,TRBJ2-5,-,TRBV28,TGTGCCGGGGGGGCGAGGAGGAGAGAGACCCAGTACTTC,CAGGARRRETQYF
-,TRBJ2-1,TRBD2,TRBV4-1,TGCGCCAGCAGCCAACCGAACTCTCCTAGCGGGGGGGCCAATGAGCAGTTCTTC,CASSQPNSPSGGANEQFF
once,TRBJ2-3,TRBD2,TRBV7-2,TGTGCCAGCAGGGCCGGGACTAGCGGGTCCCGGGATACGCAGTATTTT,CASRAGTSGSRDTQYF
many,TRBJ2-1,-,TRBV2,TGTGCCAGCTCCCTCATGCTCTCCTACAATGAGCAGTTCTTC,CASSLMLSYNEQFF
many,TRBJ2-1,TRBD2,TRBV20-1,TGCAGTGCAATAGGGCGGGGGGCGCTGAGCAATGAGCAGTTCTTC,CSAIGRGALSNEQFF
many,TRBJ2-7,TRBD2,TRBV20-1,TGCAGTGCTAGAGTGTTCAGCGGGGGCTCCTACGAGCAGTACTTC,CSARVFSGGSYEQYF
many,TRBJ2-2,-,TRBV5-1,TGCGCCAGCAGCTCACTTAAAACGGGACGGGCCGTCGGGGAGCTGTTTTTT,CASSSLKTGRAVGELFF
-,TRBJ1-1,-,TRBV11-1,TGTGCCAGCAAGAACGGGAACACTGAAGCTTTCTTT,CASKNGNTEAFF
few,TRBJ2-2,TRBD2,TRBV4-1,TGCGCCAGCAGCCAAGCTCATGGGACTAGCGGGAACTTCGGCACCGGGGAGCTGTTTTTT,CASSQAHGTSGNFGTGELFF
many,TRBJ2-5,-,TRBV6-1,TGTGCCAGCAGTGAAGGGGTAGACAGGGAGACCCAGTACTTC,CASSEGVDRETQYF
few,TRBJ1-6,-,TRBV2,TGTGCCAGCAGTGGTTGGCAGGGTATAGTGGATTCACCCCTCCACTTT,CASSGWQGIVDSPLHF
-,TRBJ2-2,-,TRBV11-2,TGTGCCAGCAGACAGAGTCGTGGCACCGGGGAGCTGTTTTTT,CASRQSRGTGELFF
-,TRBJ2-7,-,TRBV6-5,TGTGCCAGCAGTTCGGAGACTAGTCGGGCGCGGCAGTACTTC,CASSSETSRARQYF
many,TRBJ2-2,-,TRBV2,TGTGCCAGCAGTGATACTCGGACCGGGGAGCTGTTTTTT,CASSDTRTGELFF
-,TRBJ2-1,-,TRBV28,TGTGCCAGCAGACCGAAGTTTACCGGGGGTGAGCAGTTCTTC,CASRPKFTGGEQFF
many,TRBJ2-2,-,TRBV7-2,TGTGCCAGCAGCGCCCAAGTCACCGGGGAGCTGTTTTTT,CASSAQVTGELFF
many,TRBJ2-3,TRBD2,TRBV2,TGTGCCAGCAGGGAGAGCGGGATCACAGATACGCAGTATTTT,CASRESGITDTQYF
many,TRBJ1-1,-,TRBV30,TGTGCCTGGAATCGTCAGAGAACTGAAGCTTTCTTT,CAWNRQRTEAFF
many,TRBJ2-7,-,TRBV28,TGTGCCAGCAGTTCCCCGGGGAGCTCCTACGAGCAGTACTTC,CASSSPGSSYEQYF